Listed below are T cell receptor beta chains from one sample, sequenced in a study of cytomegalovirus exposure and HLA in healthy donors. Assay used: immunoSEQ multiplex PCR; TCRdb lists only in-frame clones, some missing. The table lists 68,000 or so clones. Sequencing used PBMCs. The receptors shown here come from a female donor in good health and CMV-seropositive. The CDR3 runs from the conserved cysteine through the conserved F or W. Each record gives: J gene, D gene, V gene, CDR3 DNA, CDR3 protein. A D gene is named only where the DNA matches it firmly.

J: TRBJ1-3; D: TRBD1; V: TRBV19; DNA: TGTGCCAGTAGTCCAGGGGGCTCAAAAAACACCATATATTTT; CDR3: CASSPGGSKNTIYF
J: TRBJ2-2; D: TRBD2; V: TRBV13; DNA: TGTGCCAGCAGCGACCGTAGCGGGAGGGGGACCGGGGAGCTGTTTTTT; CDR3: CASSDRSGRGTGELFF
J: TRBJ2-1; D: .; V: TRBV6-5; DNA: TGTGCCAGCAGTTACTCGTCAGTCTACAATGAGCAGTTCTTC; CDR3: CASSYSSVYNEQFF
J: TRBJ2-5; D: .; V: TRBV28; DNA: TGTGCCAGCAGTTTACCGGGCCAAGAGACCCAGTACTTC; CDR3: CASSLPGQETQYF
J: TRBJ1-1; D: .; V: TRBV5-4; DNA: TGTGCCAGCAGCGCTCCGACACTTTCAGGGACTGAAGCTTTCTTT; CDR3: CASSAPTLSGTEAFF
J: TRBJ2-7; D: .; V: TRBV6-1; DNA: TGTGCCAGCAGTGCTTTGAGCTCCTACGAGCAGTACTTC; CDR3: CASSALSSYEQYF
J: TRBJ2-5; D: TRBD1; V: TRBV19; DNA: TGTGCCAGCAGGGGACAGCAAGAGACCCAGTACTTC; CDR3: CASRGQQETQYF
J: TRBJ2-7; D: TRBD2; V: TRBV7-2; DNA: TGTGCCAGCAGCCACCTAGCGGGGGGAAGGTACGAGCAGTACTTC; CDR3: CASSHLAGGRYEQYF
J: TRBJ1-1; D: TRBD1; V: TRBV28; DNA: TGTGCCAGCAGGACGCGTCGGACAGGTCACATGAACACTGAAGCTTTCTTT; CDR3: CASRTRRTGHMNTEAFF
J: TRBJ1-5; D: .; V: TRBV28; DNA: TGTGCCAGCAGAAAAGCAAATCAGCCCCAGCATTTT; CDR3: CASRKANQPQHF
J: TRBJ2-7; D: TRBD1; V: TRBV9; DNA: TGTGCCAGCAGCGTAGGACAGGGGAACGAGCAGTACTTC; CDR3: CASSVGQGNEQYF
J: TRBJ1-2; D: .; V: TRBV12-5; DNA: TGTGCTAGTGGTTTCGGGTTTCACGGAGATGGCTACACCTTC; CDR3: CASGFGFHGDGYTF
J: TRBJ2-5; D: .; V: TRBV28; DNA: TGTGCCAGCAGTTTACAGGGGCGTGAGCAGTACTTC; CDR3: CASSLQGREQYF
J: TRBJ1-1; D: TRBD1; V: TRBV7-3; DNA: TGTGCCAGCAGCTCAGACAGGGGCCTAATGAACACTGAAGCTTTCTTT; CDR3: CASSSDRGLMNTEAFF
J: TRBJ2-5; D: .; V: TRBV30; DNA: TGTGCCTGGAGTTCCGGAGAGACCCAGTACTTC; CDR3: CAWSSGETQYF
J: TRBJ1-3; D: .; V: TRBV5-8; DNA: TGTGCCAGCAGCTTCGGTCCGCCGGGCTCTGGAAACACCATATATTTT; CDR3: CASSFGPPGSGNTIYF
J: TRBJ1-4; D: TRBD1; V: TRBV18; DNA: TGTGCCAGCTCACCACTGGGACAGGGTGGGGAAAAACTGTTTTTT; CDR3: CASSPLGQGGEKLFF
J: TRBJ2-1; D: TRBD2; V: TRBV19; DNA: TGTGCCAGTAGTATAGAGAGAGGACTAGCAGTTCTTAATGAGCAGTTCTTC; CDR3: CASSIERGLAVLNEQFF
J: TRBJ2-7; D: .; V: TRBV27; DNA: TGTGCCAGCAGGGAACAGGGCGGGAGAGGTAACGAGCAGTACTTC; CDR3: CASREQGGRGNEQYF
J: TRBJ2-7; D: TRBD2; V: TRBV4-1; DNA: TGCGCCAGCAGCCAAGTTCTAGCGGGAGGCTACGAGCAGTACTTC; CDR3: CASSQVLAGGYEQYF
J: TRBJ1-4; D: TRBD1; V: TRBV6-1; DNA: TGTGCCAGCGGGGGACAGGTGGAAAAAAAACTGTTTTTT; CDR3: CASGGQVEKKLFF
J: TRBJ2-7; D: .; V: TRBV9; DNA: TGTGCCAGCAGCGTAAGGGGGAGTGAGGGCGAGCAGTACTTC; CDR3: CASSVRGSEGEQYF
J: TRBJ2-7; D: TRBD2; V: TRBV7-9; DNA: TGTGCCAGCAGCTCCGGAGGGACTAGCTTCTACGAGCAGTACTTC; CDR3: CASSSGGTSFYEQYF
J: TRBJ1-2; D: TRBD1; V: TRBV4-3; DNA: TGCGCCAGCAGCCAAGTGGGGACAGGACTCTATGGCTACACCTTC; CDR3: CASSQVGTGLYGYTF
J: TRBJ2-4; D: TRBD2; V: TRBV5-1; DNA: TGCGCCAGCAGCATCGGACTAGCGGGAGTATTCCGCAATGAAAACATTCAGTACTTC; CDR3: CASSIGLAGVFRNENIQYF
J: TRBJ1-1; D: .; V: TRBV5-6; DNA: TGTGCCAGCAGCTGGGGGGGGCGGGCCTGGGACACTGAAGCTTTCTTT; CDR3: CASSWGGRAWDTEAFF
J: TRBJ2-3; D: TRBD2; V: TRBV5-1; DNA: TGCGCCAGCAGCTTGGGCAGCGGGGGTTTAGATACGCAGTATTTT; CDR3: CASSLGSGGLDTQYF
J: TRBJ1-5; D: TRBD1; V: TRBV27; DNA: TGTGCCAGCAGTTCAATGAGACAGGGGGCGCGGGCAGGCAATCAGCCCCAGCATTTT; CDR3: CASSSMRQGARAGNQPQHF
J: TRBJ2-5; D: TRBD2; V: TRBV7-2; DNA: TGTGCCAGCAGCCGCCAGACTAGCGGGAGGGTGGGTCAAGAGACCCAGTACTTC; CDR3: CASSRQTSGRVGQETQYF